The 9 T cell receptor beta chains below all came from one sample that was sequenced in a study of blood T cell repertoires in COVID-19 (dated by TCRdb to 2019 to 2021). Receptors were amplified or captured by the immunoSEQ multiplex PCR assay. TCRdb obtained this table from immuneACCESS and retained in-frame rearrangements with V and J assigned. These tables miss some clones; where compared with another copy, unresolved V genes account for less than half of the shortfall, and the remainder is unexplained. Here the sample has about 51,000 clones; around 90% occur a single time. Of the sample, 3.1% is held by the ten largest clones. Sequenced: peripheral blood. The receptor set was obtained from a man in his fifties or sixties with acute or convalescent COVID-19.

This clone was counted a single time. This chain uses TRBV1 with TRBJ2-1; TRBD2, the D gene given by the table, was not confirmed from the DNA. TRBV1 is reported as a pseudogene. The CDR3 contains 20 residues. Written as DNA, the CDR3 is TGCACCAGCTCAACGGGCAGGGGGCTAGCGGGGGCTAAAACCTACAATGAGCAGTTCTTC. Its translation is CTSSTGRGLAGAKTYNEQFF.

This chain joins TRBV28 and TRBJ2-1, with D tentatively TRBD1 (5 bases). In germline, CDR1 is MDHEN, CDR2 SYDVKM. The CDR3 totals 14 residues. The germline V and J ends were trimmed by 2 bases and 1 base, with 6 bases remaining between them. DNA of the CDR3: TGTGCCAGCAGTTTACAGGGATCCTACAATGAGCAGTTCTTC. Amino acid sequence: CASSLQGSYNEQFF.

This clone is a singleton in its sample. The genes are TRBV10-2 and TRBJ2-5; tentatively, D is TRBD1 (5 bases). The CDR3 totals 13 residues. V lost 3 bases and J lost 12, with 17 bases in between. CDR1 WSHSY and CDR2 SAAADI come from the germline V gene. The DNA of the CDR3 is TGCGCCAGCAGTGAATCAGTTGGACAACGGGAGTACTTC. Amino acids: CASSESVGQREYF.

The J gene is TRBJ2-3, the V gene TRBV5-1; a possible D gene is TRBD2 (5 bases). V was shortened by 0 bases and J by 0 bases, with 11 bases between the two germline ends. The CDR3 consists of 16 residues. The germline V gene encodes CDR1 SGHRS and CDR2 YFSETQ. The DNA for the CDR3 is TGCGCCAGCAGCTTGGCGACTACTTTTAGCACAGATACGCAGTATTTT. Translation gives CASSLATTFSTDTQYF.

The chain couples TRBV19 to TRBJ2-2; 7 bases are a match to TRBD1. The CDR3 has 15 residues. Trimming took 4 bases from V and 7 from J; bases not matched to a gene: 9. Per the germline V gene, CDR1 is LNHDA and CDR2 is SQIVND (reference sequence). In nucleotides, the CDR3 is TGTGCCAGTAGTACAGACAGGGTTACTCTCGGGGAGCTGTTTTTT. It codes for CASSTDRVTLGELFF.

The V gene is TRBV4-1, the J gene TRBJ1-2, with 8 bases fitting TRBD1. The germline gives CDR1 MGHRA, CDR2 YSYEKL. Losses at the gene ends were 10 bases for V and 4 bases for J; bases not matched to a gene: 17. The CDR3 totals 16 residues. The CDR3, as DNA: TGCGCCACCAACGCCCCGACCTCAGGGGGCGGCTATGGCTACACCTTC. Encoded protein: CATNAPTSGGGYGYTF.

This clone was seen only once. V usage is TRBV7-8 and J usage is TRBJ1-1, with TRBD1 identical over 11 bases. This CDR3 spans 15 amino acids. Germline loops: CDR1 SGHVS, CDR2 FQNEAQ. V gave up 6 bases and J gave up 5 bases; unmatched junction bases: 8. The CDR3 spells CASSQGTGGETEAFF. The CDR3 DNA follows: TGTGCCAGCAGTCAAGGGACAGGGGGAGAAACTGAAGCTTTCTTT.

This chain links TRBV5-1 with TRBJ1-4; D is possibly TRBD1 (5 bases). V dropped 3 bases and J dropped 1 base, with 16 bases sitting between them. This CDR3 is built from 17 residues. The V gene's germline CDR1 is SGHRS and CDR2 YFSETQ. For the CDR3, the DNA is TGCGCCAGCAGCTGGGGGACGGGGAGGGGAACTAATGAAAAACTGTTTTTT. It codes for CASSWGTGRGTNEKLFF.

The chain is built from TRBV10-3 and TRBJ2-3; 14 nucleotides agree with TRBD2. The germline V gene has CDR1 ENHRY and CDR2 SYGVKD. V trimming: 2 bases; J trimming: 2 bases; junction bases outside the gene matches: 3. The length of the CDR3 is 17 residues. This chain's CDR3 is CAISERLAGGPTDTQYF. The CDR3 DNA sequence: TGTGCCATCAGTGAGAGACTAGCGGGGGGGCCCACAGATACGCAGTATTTT.